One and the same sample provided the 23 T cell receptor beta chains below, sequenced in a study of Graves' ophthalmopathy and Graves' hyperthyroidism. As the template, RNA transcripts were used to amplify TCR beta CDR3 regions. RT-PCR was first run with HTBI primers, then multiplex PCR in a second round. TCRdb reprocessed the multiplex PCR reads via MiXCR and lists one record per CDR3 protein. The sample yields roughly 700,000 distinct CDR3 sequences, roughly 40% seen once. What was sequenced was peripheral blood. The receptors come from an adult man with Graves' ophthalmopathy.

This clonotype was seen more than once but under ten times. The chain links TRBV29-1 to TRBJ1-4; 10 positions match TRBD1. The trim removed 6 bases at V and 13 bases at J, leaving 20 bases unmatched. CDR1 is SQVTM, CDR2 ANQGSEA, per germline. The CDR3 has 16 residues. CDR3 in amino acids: CSVPGGSGQGSLGLFF. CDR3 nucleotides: TGCAGCGTACCTGGGGGGTCGGGACAGGGGTCCTTGGGACTGTTTTTT.

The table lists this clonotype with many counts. In DNA, the CDR3 is TGTGCCAGCAGCTCACGTCAGGGATCTAACTATGGCTACACCTTC. Its translation is CASSSRQGSNYGYTF. The chain has TRBV7-9 and TRBJ1-2; D might be TRBD1 (5 bases). Germline V gene data show CDR1 as SEHNR and CDR2 as FQNEAQ (reference sequence). V lost 4 bases and J 0 bases, leaving 12 bases between the germline ends. The CDR3 extends over 15 amino acids.

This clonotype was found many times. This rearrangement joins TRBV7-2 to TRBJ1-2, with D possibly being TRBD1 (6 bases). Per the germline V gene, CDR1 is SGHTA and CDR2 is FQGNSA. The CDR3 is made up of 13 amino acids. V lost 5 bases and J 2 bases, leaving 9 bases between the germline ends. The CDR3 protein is CASSQDSNYGYTF. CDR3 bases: TGTGCCAGCAGCCAGGACAGCAACTATGGCTACACCTTC.

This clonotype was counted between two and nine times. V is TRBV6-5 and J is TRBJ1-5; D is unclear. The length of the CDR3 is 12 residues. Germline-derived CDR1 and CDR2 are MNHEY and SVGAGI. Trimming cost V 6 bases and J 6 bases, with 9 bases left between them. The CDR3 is CASRGVGQPQHF. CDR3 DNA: TGTGCCAGCAGGGGCGTCGGTCAGCCCCAGCATTTT.

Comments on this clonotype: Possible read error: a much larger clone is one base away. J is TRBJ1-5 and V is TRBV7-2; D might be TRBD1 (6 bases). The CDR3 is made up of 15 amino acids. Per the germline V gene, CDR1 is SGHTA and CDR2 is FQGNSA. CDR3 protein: CAGSFTTGHNQPQHF. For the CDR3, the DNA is TGTGCCGGCAGCTTTACGACAGGCCACAATCAGCCCCAGCATTTT.

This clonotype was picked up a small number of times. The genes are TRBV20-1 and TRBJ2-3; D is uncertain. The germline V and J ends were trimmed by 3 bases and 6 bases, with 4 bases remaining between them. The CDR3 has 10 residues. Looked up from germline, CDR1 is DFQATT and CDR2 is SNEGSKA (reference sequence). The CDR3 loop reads CSASPDTQYF. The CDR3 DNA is TGCAGTGCTAGCCCGGATACGCAGTATTTT.

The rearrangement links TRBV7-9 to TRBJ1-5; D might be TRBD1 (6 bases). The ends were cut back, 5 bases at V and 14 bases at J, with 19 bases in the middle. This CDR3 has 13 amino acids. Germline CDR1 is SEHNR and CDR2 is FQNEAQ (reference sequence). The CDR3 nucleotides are TGTGCCAGCAGCCTAGGGGGGAGGACCTACGAGCATTTT. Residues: CASSLGGRTYEHF.

The CDR3 region is CASSLQGGRPEKLFF. DNA for the CDR3: TGTGCCAGCAGCTTGCAGGGGGGGCGTCCTGAAAAACTGTTTTTT. This rearrangement joins TRBV7-9 to TRBJ1-4; 7 nucleotides match TRBD1. Germline-derived CDR1 and CDR2 are SEHNR and FQNEAQ (reference sequence). The CDR3 sequence is 15 residues long. Germline trimming cut 3 bases from V and 7 bases from J; bases unmatched to any gene: 8.

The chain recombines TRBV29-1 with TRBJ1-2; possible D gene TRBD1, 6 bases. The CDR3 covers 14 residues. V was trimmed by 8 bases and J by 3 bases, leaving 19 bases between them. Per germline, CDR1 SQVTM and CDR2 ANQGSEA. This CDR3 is CSLASQGLYYGYTF. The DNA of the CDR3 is TGCAGCTTGGCCTCACAGGGTCTGTACTATGGCTACACCTTC.

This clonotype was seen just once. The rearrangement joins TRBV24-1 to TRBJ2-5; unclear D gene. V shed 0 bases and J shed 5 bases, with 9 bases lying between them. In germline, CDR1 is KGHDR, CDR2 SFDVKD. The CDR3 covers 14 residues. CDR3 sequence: CATSDLPRLETQYF. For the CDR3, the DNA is TGTGCCACCAGTGATTTGCCTCGGCTCGAGACCCAGTACTTC.

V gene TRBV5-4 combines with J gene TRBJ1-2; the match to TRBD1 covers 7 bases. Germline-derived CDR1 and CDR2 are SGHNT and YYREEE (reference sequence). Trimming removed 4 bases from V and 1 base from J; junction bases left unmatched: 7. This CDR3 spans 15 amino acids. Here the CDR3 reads CASSTRTGDNYGYTF. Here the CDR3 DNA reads TGTGCCAGCAGCACTAGGACAGGAGATAACTATGGCTACACCTTC.

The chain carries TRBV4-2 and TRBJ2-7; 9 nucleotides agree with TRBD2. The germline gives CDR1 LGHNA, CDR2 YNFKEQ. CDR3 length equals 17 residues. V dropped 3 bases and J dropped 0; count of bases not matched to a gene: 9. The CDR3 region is CASSHGQTSGSSYEQYF. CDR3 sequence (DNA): TGTGCCAGCAGCCATGGACAGACTAGCGGTAGCTCCTACGAGCAGTACTTC.

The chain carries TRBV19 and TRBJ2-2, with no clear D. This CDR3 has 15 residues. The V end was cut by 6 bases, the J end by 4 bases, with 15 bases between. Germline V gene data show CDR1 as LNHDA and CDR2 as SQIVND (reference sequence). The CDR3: CASRKSGLFTGELFF. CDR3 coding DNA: TGTGCCAGTAGAAAGTCGGGCCTGTTCACCGGGGAGCTGTTTTTT.

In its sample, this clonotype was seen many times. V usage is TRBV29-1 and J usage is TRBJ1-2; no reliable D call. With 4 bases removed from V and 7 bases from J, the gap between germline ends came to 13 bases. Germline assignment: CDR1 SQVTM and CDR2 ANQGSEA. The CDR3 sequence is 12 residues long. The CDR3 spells CSVVFPSIGYTF. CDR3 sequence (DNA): TGCAGCGTTGTTTTTCCGTCTATTGGCTACACCTTC.

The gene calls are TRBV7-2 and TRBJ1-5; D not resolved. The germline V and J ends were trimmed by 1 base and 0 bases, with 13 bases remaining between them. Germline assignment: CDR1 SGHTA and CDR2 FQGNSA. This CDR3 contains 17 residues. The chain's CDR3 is CASSLVADVYSNQPQHF. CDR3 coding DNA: TGTGCCAGCAGCTTAGTGGCAGATGTTTATAGCAATCAGCCCCAGCATTTT.

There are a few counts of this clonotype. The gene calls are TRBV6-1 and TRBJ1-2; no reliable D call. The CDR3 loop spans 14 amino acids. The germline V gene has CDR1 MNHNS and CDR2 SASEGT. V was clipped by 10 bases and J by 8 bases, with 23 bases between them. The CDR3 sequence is CANTHTRQTLGYTF. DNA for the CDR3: TGTGCCAACACCCACACCCGGCAGACTTTGGGCTACACCTTC.

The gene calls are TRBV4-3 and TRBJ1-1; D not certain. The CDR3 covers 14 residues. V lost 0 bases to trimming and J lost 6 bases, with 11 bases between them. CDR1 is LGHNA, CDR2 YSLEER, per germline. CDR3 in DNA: TGCGCCAGCAGCCAAGAATCCAGGCGCCCTGAAGCTTTCTTT. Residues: CASSQESRRPEAFF.

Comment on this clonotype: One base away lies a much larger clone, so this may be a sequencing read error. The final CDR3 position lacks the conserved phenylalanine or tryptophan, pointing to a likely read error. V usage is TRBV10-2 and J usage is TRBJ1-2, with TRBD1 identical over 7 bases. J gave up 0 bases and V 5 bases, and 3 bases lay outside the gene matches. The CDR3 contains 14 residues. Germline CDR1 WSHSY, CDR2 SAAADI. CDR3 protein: CASSSGQPNYGYTL. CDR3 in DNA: TGCGCCAGCAGTTCGGGACAGCCTAACTATGGCTACACCCTC.

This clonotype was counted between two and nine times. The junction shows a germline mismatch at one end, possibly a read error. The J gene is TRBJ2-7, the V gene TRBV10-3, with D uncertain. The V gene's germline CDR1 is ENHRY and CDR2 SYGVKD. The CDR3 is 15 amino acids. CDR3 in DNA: TGTGCCAGCAGTTTAACGGTTGTCACCTCCTACGAGCAGTACTTC. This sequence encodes CASSLTVVTSYEQYF.

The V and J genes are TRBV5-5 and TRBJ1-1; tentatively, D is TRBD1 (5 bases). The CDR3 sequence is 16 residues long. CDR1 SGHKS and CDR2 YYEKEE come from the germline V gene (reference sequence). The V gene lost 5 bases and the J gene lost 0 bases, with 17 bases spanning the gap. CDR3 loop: CASRRGIPALNTEAFF. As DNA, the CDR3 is TGTGCCAGCAGGAGGGGAATACCAGCCTTGAACACTGAAGCTTTCTTT.

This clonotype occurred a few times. CDR3 amino acids: CASSQVVGGTYQETQYF. The DNA of the CDR3 is TGTGCCAGCAGCCAAGTTGTCGGGGGGACGTACCAAGAGACCCAGTACTTC. V is TRBV14 and J is TRBJ2-5, with 7 nucleotides matching TRBD2. The V and J ends lost 1 base and 0 bases, in that order; junction bases with no gene match: 8. CDR3 length: 17 amino acids. From germline, CDR1 is SGHDN and CDR2 FVKESK.

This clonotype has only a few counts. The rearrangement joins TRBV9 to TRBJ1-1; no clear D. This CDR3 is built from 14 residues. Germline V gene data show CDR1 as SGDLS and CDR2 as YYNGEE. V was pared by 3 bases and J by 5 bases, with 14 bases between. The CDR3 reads CASSALRWDTEAFF. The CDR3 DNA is TGTGCCAGCAGCGCCTTAAGGTGGGATACTGAAGCTTTCTTT.

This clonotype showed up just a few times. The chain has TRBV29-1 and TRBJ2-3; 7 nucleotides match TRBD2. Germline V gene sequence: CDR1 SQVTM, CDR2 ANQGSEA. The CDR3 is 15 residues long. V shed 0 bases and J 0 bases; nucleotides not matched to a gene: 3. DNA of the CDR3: TGCAGCGTTGAAGAGGGGGGGGTTAGCACAGATACGCAGTATTTT. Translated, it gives CSVEEGGVSTDTQYF.